The 15 T cell receptor beta chains listed next were all sequenced from one sample in a study of response to subunit inactivated influenza vaccine. TCRdb processed the RT-PCR reads anew with MiXCR; each CDR3 protein has one entry. This sample has hundreds of thousands of distinct CDR3 sequences; approximately 17% occur once, and the top ten carry about a tenth. This specimen was PBMCs from blood, taken about 5 days after vaccination. These receptors all stem from a middle-aged man who received an inactivated influenza vaccine.

V gene TRBV6-2 or TRBV6-3 combines with J gene TRBJ2-4, with a weak D call TRBD2 (5 bases). V shed 6 bases and J shed 9 bases, with 18 bases lying between them. The CDR3 is made up of 14 amino acids. CDR1 is MNHEY, CDR2 SVGEGT, per germline. This CDR3 reads CASRPRDNEVIQYF. The CDR3 DNA follows: TGTGCCAGCAGGCCCCGGGATAATGAGGTCATTCAGTACTTC.

J is TRBJ2-7 and V is TRBV10-1; D is unresolved. The CDR3 has 15 residues. Germline values: CDR1 WNHNN, CDR2 SYGVQD (reference sequence). With 2 bases removed from V and 0 bases from J, the gap between germline ends came to 11 bases. In DNA form, the CDR3 reads TGCGCCAGCAGTGAGGATACGGTGAGCTCCTACGAGCAGTACTTC. It encodes CASSEDTVSSYEQYF.

This clonotype has only a few counts. The rearrangement joins TRBV7-2 to TRBJ2-5; D gene ambiguous. Trimming pared 5 bases from V and 2 bases from J, leaving 15 bases between. The CDR3 length is 15 residues. The germline gives CDR1 SGHTA, CDR2 FQGNSA. CDR3 sequence: CASSPRIGLQETQYF. The CDR3 nucleotides read TGTGCCAGCAGCCCCCGAATTGGGCTGCAAGAGACCCAGTACTTC. Supplemented by reference TRBV7-2 and TRBJ2-5, the full variable domain reads GAGVSQSPSNKVTEKGKDVELRCDPISGHTALYWYRQSLGQGLEFLIYFQGNSAPDKSGLPSDRFSAERTGGSVSTLTIQRTQQEDSAVYLCASSPRIGLQETQYFGPGTRLLVL.

This clonotype was observed a few times. The rearrangement uses TRBV5-6 and TRBJ2-1; no clear D. The germline V gene encodes CDR1 SGHDT and CDR2 YYEEEE. Trimming shortened V by 4 bases and J by 5 bases, and 13 bases separated the two germline ends. The CDR3 is 14 amino acids. The CDR3, as DNA: TGTGCCAGCAGCCCGTTTGGGCAAGACAATGAGCAGTTCTTC. Protein product: CASSPFGQDNEQFF.

The chain joins TRBV27 to TRBJ2-2, with D tentatively TRBD2 (6 bases). Germline CDR1 MNHEY, CDR2 SMNVEV (reference sequence). The CDR3 is 15 residues long. V gave up 4 bases and J gave up 1 base, with 10 bases separating them. CDR3 DNA sequence: TGTGCCAGCAGTTCCCTTAGCGGGAACACCGGGGAGCTGTTTTTT. This sequence encodes CASSSLSGNTGELFF.

This clonotype was counted many times. The chain links TRBV12-3 or TRBV12-4 to TRBJ2-1; D is ambiguous. V lost 3 bases, J lost 0 bases, and 9 bases lay in between. The CDR3 covers 15 residues. This CDR3 reads CASSFSGLSYNEQFF. The CDR3 DNA is TGTGCCAGCAGTTTTTCAGGTCTCTCCTACAATGAGCAGTTCTTC.

The chain recombines TRBV15 with TRBJ2-2; tentative D call: TRBD1 (5 bases). Germline CDR1 LNHNV, CDR2 YYDKDF (reference sequence). There are 14 residues in the CDR3. Trimming took 2 bases from V and 4 from J, leaving 8 bases between them. The CDR3 DNA reads TGTGCCACCAGCAGAAAGGGGTCCACCGGGGAGCTGTTTTTT. This encodes CATSRKGSTGELFF.

This clonotype occurred many times. The CDR3 DNA follows: TGCAGTGCTAGGGGGGGCACTGAAGCTTTCTTT. Its protein product is CSARGGTEAFF. The V gene is TRBV20-1, the J gene TRBJ1-1; maybe TRBD1 (5 bases). The V end lost 3 bases, the J end lost 4 bases, and 6 bases lay between the germline ends. Per the germline V gene, CDR1 is DFQATT and CDR2 is SNEGSKA (reference sequence). The CDR3 extends over 11 amino acids.

The V and J genes are TRBV7-9 and TRBJ2-6; D not certain. Germline V CDR1 and CDR2: SEHNR, FQNEAQ (reference sequence). V lost 5 bases and J lost 0, with 11 bases in between. The CDR3 length is 16 residues. CDR3 amino acids: CASSPGSGSGANVLTF. CDR3 sequence (DNA): TGTGCCAGCAGCCCAGGTAGTGGCTCTGGGGCCAACGTCCTGACTTTC. The entire variable domain, with the rest obtained from reference TRBV7-9 and TRBJ2-6, is as follows: DTGVSQNPRHKITKRGQNVTFRCDPISEHNRLYWYRQTLGQGPEFLTYFQNEAQLEKSRLLSDRFSAERPKGSFSTLEIQRTEQGDSAMYLCASSPGSGSGANVLTFGAGSRLTVL.

V gene TRBV3-1 combines with J gene TRBJ2-7, with TRBD1 matching 9 bases. This CDR3 region has 16 residues. Germline V gene data show CDR1 as LGHDT and CDR2 as YNNKEL (reference sequence). After removal of 2 bases from V and 3 bases from J, the junction contained 8 bases not matched to a gene. The CDR3, as DNA: TGTGCCAGCAGCCAAAACCCGGGACAGGGCCACTACGAGCAGTACTTC. This encodes CASSQNPGQGHYEQYF.

The V and J genes are TRBV4-3 and TRBJ2-7; D might be TRBD2 (5 bases). The CDR3 spans 16 residues. V shed 8 bases and J shed 2 bases, with 22 bases lying between them. Germline V gene lookup returns CDR1 LGHNA and CDR2 YSLEER. CDR3 coding DNA: TGCGCCAGCGCCTCGGCTGAGGGTTCAGTAGCCTACGAGCAGTACTTC. Residues: CASASAEGSVAYEQYF.

This clonotype has more than one count but fewer than ten. The chain recombines TRBV20-1 with TRBJ2-1; D may be TRBD2 (5 bases). Looked up from germline, CDR1 is DFQATT and CDR2 is SNEGSKA (reference sequence). There are 11 residues in the CDR3. CDR3 in amino acids: CSPPGYNEQFF. In DNA, the CDR3 is TGCAGCCCCCCGGGGTACAATGAGCAGTTCTTC.

The chain is built from TRBV27 and TRBJ2-5; 8 positions agree with TRBD1. The CDR3 spans 15 residues. Unmatched junction bases numbered 8, after V lost 5 bases and J lost 3 bases. Looked up from germline, CDR1 is MNHEY and CDR2 is SMNVEV (reference sequence). CDR3 bases: TGTGCCAGCAGTGCCGGACAGGGTTCGAAAGAGACCCAGTACTTC. Its translation: CASSAGQGSKETQYF.

This clonotype was seen only a few times. V usage is TRBV3-1 and J usage is TRBJ2-7; D ambiguous. Germline V gives CDR1 LGHDT, CDR2 YNNKEL (reference sequence). The CDR3 runs to 15 residues. Trimming removed 4 bases at V and 3 bases at J, with 16 bases between. Written as DNA, the CDR3 is TGTGCCAGCAGCCTTCTTGGGCGTCCAGACTACGAGCAGTACTTC. This codes for CASSLLGRPDYEQYF.

This clonotype turned up a few times. This rearrangement joins TRBV20-1 to TRBJ2-3, with TRBD2 identical over 7 bases. V lost 0 bases, J lost 1 base, and 10 bases stayed unmatched. CDR1 is DFQATT and CDR2 is SNEGSKA in the germline V gene (reference sequence). This CDR3 has 17 residues. The CDR3 region is CSARDRGWTSGTDTQYF. The CDR3 DNA reads TGCAGTGCTAGAGATCGAGGTTGGACTAGTGGCACAGATACGCAGTATTTT.